This TCR beta chain appears in the sequencing data of a study of CD8+ T cells in alopecia areata. Study-level background: Tofacitinib was taken orally by treated patients, and the dose was 5 to 10 mg twice daily.

Worth noting for this clone: No antigen is known for it.

In each case, RNA was isolated and then reverse transcribed into cDNA as the sequencing template. The method was immunoSEQ multiplex PCR; TCRdb's version includes in-frame clones alone and lacks a portion of them. The sample comprises around 70,000 clones, around 29% of which are singletons, and just under 15% rests with the top ten. Deletions cut 5 bases from V and 5 bases from J, with 20 bases between. The germline V gene encodes CDR1 SGDLS and CDR2 YYNGEE. The CDR3 loop spans 15 amino acids. Treatment described: oral pan-JAK inhibitor, 5-10 mg twice daily. Study-wide results and caveats: Normal skin's resident alphabeta T cells are sequenced alongside lesional scalp T cells.

The sequenced sample was CD8+ T cells sorted from blood, obtained at week 4, from a patient treated with tofacitinib. The source is a human donor with alopecia areata. The V and J genes are TRBV9 and TRBJ2-7; D possibly corresponds to TRBD2 (6 bases). The DNA for the CDR3 is TGTGCCAGCAGTCCGGGCGGGGCCCATTATAACGAGCAGTACTTC. The encoded protein is CASSPGGAHYNEQYF.